These T cell receptor beta chains were read from a single sample in a study of T cell repertoires in cytomegalovirus infection. These receptors are not linked to any known antigen. TCRdb reanalysed the reads using MiXCR and keeps one entry per CDR3 protein. The data show around 710,000 distinct CDR3 sequences, with 25% to 30% seen just once and under 15% held by the top ten. Sequences were derived from cultured CD8+ T cells from PBMCs, sampled from culture after CMV antigen stimulation. Receptors originate from a human donor in good health (CMV status not recorded). Some clones in this sample may be carry-over from other donors' samples. Both conserved end residues are part of each CDR3. A D gene is named only where the DNA matches it firmly. Clone size, where shown, is once, few, many, or a class for clones that have expanded.

D: TRBD1; size: NA; V: TRBV19; length: 14; J: TRBJ1-5; DNA: TGTGCCAGTAGTGCCCACAGGGGTAATCAGCCCCAGCATTTT; CDR3: CASSAHRGNQPQHF
D: NA; size: NA; V: TRBV6-8; length: 14; J: TRBJ2-2; DNA: TGTGCCAGCAGTTACTTCGAGGGGCCCGGGGAGCTGTTTTTT; CDR3: CASSYFEGPGELFF
D: NA; size: many; V: TRBV7-9; length: 13; J: TRBJ2-7; DNA: TGTGCCAGCAGTAGGGACACCTCCTACGAGCAGTACTTC; CDR3: CASSRDTSYEQYF
D: NA; size: few; V: TRBV19; length: 14; J: TRBJ2-7; DNA: TGTGCCAGTAGTATAGGATCCCGCTCCTACGAGCAGTACTTC; CDR3: CASSIGSRSYEQYF
D: NA; size: NA; V: TRBV7-2; length: 13; J: TRBJ2-2; DNA: TGTGCCAGCAGCTTAGCGGGGGGCCGGGAGCTGTTTTTT; CDR3: CASSLAGGRELFF
D: TRBD1; size: few; V: TRBV6-5; length: 23; J: TRBJ1-6; DNA: TGTGCCAGCAGTTACACGTCGTTAGAACCTCTGGTCGACCGGGACAGTTTTATTTCACCCCTCCACTTT; CDR3: CASSYTSLEPLVDRDSFISPLHF
D: NA; size: many; V: TRBV7-6; length: 15; J: TRBJ1-5; DNA: TGTGCCAGCAGCTTACGAACAGGGTGGAATCAGCCCCAGCATTTT; CDR3: CASSLRTGWNQPQHF
D: NA; size: NA; V: TRBV11-1; length: 17; J: TRBJ2-5; DNA: TGTGCCAGCAGCTTGATCGCGACGACAGGTCTTGGGGAGACCCAGTACTTC; CDR3: CASSLIATTGLGETQYF
D: NA; size: few; V: TRBV4-1; length: 15; J: TRBJ1-5; DNA: TGCGCCAGCAGCCAAGAGATCGAAAGCAATCAGCCCCAGCATTTT; CDR3: CASSQEIESNQPQHF
D: NA; size: NA; V: TRBV7-9; length: 12; J: TRBJ1-4; DNA: TGTGCCACCACGCTCCAAAATGAAAAACTGTTTTTT; CDR3: CATTLQNEKLFF
D: NA; size: many; V: TRBV6-1; length: 13; J: TRBJ1-5; DNA: TGTGCCAGCAGTGAAGAGGAGGTTCAGCCCCAGCATTTT; CDR3: CASSEEEVQPQHF
D: NA; size: NA; V: TRBV12-3/TRBV12-4; length: 16; J: TRBJ1-1; DNA: TGTGCCAGCAGTTTCGGGGACCTCGGGGGAGGCACTGAAGCTTTCTTT; CDR3: CASSFGDLGGGTEAFF
D: NA; size: NA; V: TRBV2; length: 13; J: TRBJ2-1; DNA: TGTGCCAGCACGAAGGGACCCCTCAATGAGCAGTTCTTC; CDR3: CASTKGPLNEQFF
D: NA; size: NA; V: TRBV29-1; length: 13; J: TRBJ1-1; DNA: TGCAGCCTGGGGGCGACAGGAAGCACTGAAGCTTTCTTT; CDR3: CSLGATGSTEAFF
D: NA; size: few; V: TRBV13; length: 15; J: TRBJ1-4; DNA: TGTGCCAGCAGTCCTGCGGGAGGATTTGGTGGAAAACTGTTTTTT; CDR3: CASSPAGGFGGKLFF
D: TRBD1; size: many; V: TRBV20-1; length: 15; J: TRBJ1-5; DNA: TGCAGTGTCCCGGGACAGGGGTCGAGCAATCAGCCCCAGCATTTT; CDR3: CSVPGQGSSNQPQHF
D: NA; size: few; V: TRBV27; length: 14; J: TRBJ2-7; DNA: TGTGCCAGCAGTTTCTCGCATATAGGGGACGAGCAGTACTTC; CDR3: CASSFSHIGDEQYF
D: NA; size: few; V: TRBV7-8; length: 10; J: TRBJ1-2; DNA: TGTGCCAGCAGCTTAGTTGAGTTACTCTTC; CDR3: CASSLVELLF
D: NA; size: NA; V: TRBV7-6; length: 13; J: TRBJ1-1; DNA: TGTGCTAGCAGCCTCAGACTGAGGACTGAAGCTTTCTTT; CDR3: CASSLRLRTEAFF
D: TRBD1; size: NA; V: TRBV19; length: 17; J: TRBJ1-5; DNA: TGTGCCAGTAGTAGAGAGCCCGGGACAGCTGCCAATCAGCCCCAGCATTTT; CDR3: CASSREPGTAANQPQHF
D: NA; size: NA; V: TRBV20-1; length: 14; J: TRBJ2-2; DNA: TGCAGTGCTAGAGATTTCAGAAACACCGGGGAGCTGTTTTTT; CDR3: CSARDFRNTGELFF
D: NA; size: NA; V: TRBV7-6; length: 12; J: TRBJ1-4; DNA: TGTGCCAGCAGCTTACAGGATGAAAAACTGTTTTTT; CDR3: CASSLQDEKLFF
D: TRBD2; size: few; V: TRBV12-3/TRBV12-4; length: 16; J: TRBJ2-1; DNA: TGTGCCAGCAGTTTCGTCGGGACTAGGTCCTACAATGAGCAGTTCTTC; CDR3: CASSFVGTRSYNEQFF
D: NA; size: few; V: TRBV4-3; length: 17; J: TRBJ2-5; DNA: TGCGCCAGCAGCCAAGATGGGGACCTCCTGGTACAGGAGACCCAGTACTTC; CDR3: CASSQDGDLLVQETQYF
D: NA; size: NA; V: TRBV7-9; length: 15; J: TRBJ2-6; DNA: TGTGCCAGCAGCGCGGGATACTCTGGGGCCAACGTCCTGACTTTC; CDR3: CASSAGYSGANVLTF
D: NA; size: NA; V: TRBV20-1; length: 9; J: TRBJ1-2; DNA: TGCAGTGATGGGCATGGCTACACCTTC; CDR3: CSDGHGYTF
D: NA; size: NA; V: TRBV27; length: 15; J: TRBJ2-1; DNA: TGTGCCAGCAGTTTATCTTCTTCGGGTGGTAATGAGCAGTTCTTC; CDR3: CASSLSSSGGNEQFF
D: NA; size: few; V: TRBV6-6; length: 15; J: TRBJ1-1; DNA: TGTGCCAGCAGTTATTTGGACACGATGAACACTGAAGCTTTCTTT; CDR3: CASSYLDTMNTEAFF
D: TRBD2; size: few; V: TRBV27; length: 17; J: TRBJ2-4; DNA: TGTGCCAGCAGTCCTCTACTAGCGGGGGGAGCCAAAAACATTCAGTACTTC; CDR3: CASSPLLAGGAKNIQYF
D: NA; size: few; V: TRBV12-3/TRBV12-4; length: 15; J: TRBJ2-3; DNA: TGTGCCAGCAGTTTAACTCCTTTGAGCACAGATACGCAGTATTTT; CDR3: CASSLTPLSTDTQYF
D: NA; size: few; V: TRBV27; length: 18; J: TRBJ1-2; DNA: TGTGCCAGCAGTTTACTTCCCATAAGATTTCGGGGGCCCTATGGCTACACCTTC; CDR3: CASSLLPIRFRGPYGYTF
D: TRBD2; size: few; V: TRBV7-2; length: 19; J: TRBJ2-3; DNA: TGTGCCAGCAGCTTAACGGTAGCGGGGGGGCCGAGGGAGACAGATACGCAGTATTTT; CDR3: CASSLTVAGGPRETDTQYF
D: NA; size: many; V: TRBV6-2/TRBV6-3; length: 16; J: TRBJ2-4; DNA: TGTGCCAGCAGTTACTCGACCACGTTTGGCAAAAACATTCAGTACTTC; CDR3: CASSYSTTFGKNIQYF
D: TRBD1; size: few; V: TRBV6-1; length: 15; J: TRBJ2-1; DNA: TGTGCCAGCAGTGATACGGGACAGGGTCTCGGTGAGCAGTTCTTC; CDR3: CASSDTGQGLGEQFF
D: NA; size: NA; V: TRBV7-3; length: 13; J: TRBJ2-2; DNA: TGTGCCAGCAGCACCGAGGGGGCCGGGGAGCTGTTTTTT; CDR3: CASSTEGAGELFF
D: NA; size: NA; V: TRBV27; length: 15; J: TRBJ2-1; DNA: TGTGCCAGCAGTCCCGGACTGCCCTCCTACAATGAGCAGTTCTTC; CDR3: CASSPGLPSYNEQFF
D: TRBD1; size: NA; V: TRBV2; length: 15; J: TRBJ2-3; DNA: TGTGCCAGCAGCGCAACAGGGGCAGGGACAGATACGCAGTATTTT; CDR3: CASSATGAGTDTQYF
D: NA; size: few; V: TRBV19; length: 15; J: TRBJ2-5; DNA: TGTGCCAGTAGTCCAAGAGGGGGAAACTTAGAGACCCAGTACTTC; CDR3: CASSPRGGNLETQYF
D: TRBD2; size: few; V: TRBV5-4; length: 15; J: TRBJ2-1; DNA: TGTGCCAGCAGCTGGGGACTAGGGCGGGAATGGGAGCAGTTCTTC; CDR3: CASSWGLGREWEQFF
D: NA; size: NA; V: TRBV27; length: 14; J: TRBJ2-5; DNA: TGTGCCAGCAGGGGACACTTGTACCAAGAGACCCAGTACTTC; CDR3: CASRGHLYQETQYF
D: TRBD2; size: many; V: TRBV12-3/TRBV12-4; length: 15; J: TRBJ2-7; DNA: TGTGCCAGCAGTTTACGGCGGGGGACCTCCTACGAGCAGTACTTC; CDR3: CASSLRRGTSYEQYF
D: TRBD1; size: NA; V: TRBV19; length: 17; J: TRBJ1-2; DNA: TGTGCCAGTAGCCCCGGGACAGGGTTTCGGTTTAACTATGGCTACACCTTC; CDR3: CASSPGTGFRFNYGYTF
D: NA; size: few; V: TRBV6-5; length: 12; J: TRBJ2-7; DNA: TGTGCCAGTAAGGACGGCCGCTACGAGCAGTACTTC; CDR3: CASKDGRYEQYF
D: TRBD2; size: many; V: TRBV7-9; length: 14; J: TRBJ2-1; DNA: TGTGCCAGCAGCAATAGCGGGGCCTACAATGAGCAGTTCTTC; CDR3: CASSNSGAYNEQFF
D: NA; size: NA; V: TRBV12-3/TRBV12-4; length: 16; J: TRBJ2-2; DNA: TGTGCCAGCAGTTTACCTTCGACAGGGAACACCGGGGAGCTGTTTTTT; CDR3: CASSLPSTGNTGELFF
D: TRBD1; size: few; V: TRBV6-6; length: 17; J: TRBJ1-1; DNA: TGTGCCAGCAGTTACTCCTCAGGCACAGGGGGCCACACTGAAGCTTTCTTT; CDR3: CASSYSSGTGGHTEAFF
D: TRBD1; size: few; V: TRBV5-4; length: 15; J: TRBJ2-7; DNA: TGTGCCAGCAGCTCCGGGACAGGGGGCGGGTACGAGCAGTACTTC; CDR3: CASSSGTGGGYEQYF
D: NA; size: NA; V: TRBV5-4; length: 14; J: TRBJ1-1; DNA: TGTGCCAGCAGCTTCGAGACACGAAATGCTGAAGCTTTCTTT; CDR3: CASSFETRNAEAFF
D: NA; size: once; V: TRBV4-2; length: 16; J: TRBJ2-1; DNA: TGTGCCAGCAGCCAAGAGTCGAGTAGTTTATACAATGAGCAGTTCTTC; CDR3: CASSQESSSLYNEQFF
D: NA; size: NA; V: TRBV13; length: 15; J: TRBJ1-2; DNA: TGTGCCAGCAGCCAAAGGGACTTCTGGGGCGATGGCTACACCTTC; CDR3: CASSQRDFWGDGYTF
D: TRBD1; size: NA; V: TRBV5-6; length: 14; J: TRBJ2-2; DNA: TGTGCCAGCACCGACGGGACAGGGAGCGGGGAGCTGTTTTTT; CDR3: CASTDGTGSGELFF
D: NA; size: few; V: TRBV14; length: 16; J: TRBJ1-1; DNA: TGTGCCAGCAGCCAAGAGAAGGGAGTGTGGAAACCCGAAGCTTTCTTT; CDR3: CASSQEKGVWKPEAFF
D: NA; size: few; V: TRBV24-1; length: 17; J: TRBJ1-6; DNA: TGTGCCACCAGTGATTTGGTGGGGGGGGCTCGTAATTCACCCCTCCACTTT; CDR3: CATSDLVGGARNSPLHF
D: NA; size: many; V: TRBV7-9; length: 13; J: TRBJ2-7; DNA: TGTGCCAGCAGCTCGGACATGACCTACGAGCAGTACTTC; CDR3: CASSSDMTYEQYF
D: NA; size: NA; V: TRBV10-3; length: 14; J: TRBJ1-2; DNA: TGTGCCATCAGTGAGTCGGGAGGCAATGGCGGCTACACCTTC; CDR3: CAISESGGNGGYTF
D: NA; size: many; V: TRBV7-9; length: 12; J: TRBJ2-5; DNA: TGTGCCAGCAGCTCGTCTAGGGAGACCCAGTACTTC; CDR3: CASSSSRETQYF
D: NA; size: NA; V: TRBV7-2; length: 13; J: TRBJ2-1; DNA: TGTGCCAGCACTCGCGGGTCCTACAATGAGCAGTTCTTC; CDR3: CASTRGSYNEQFF
D: NA; size: NA; V: TRBV10-3; length: 17; J: TRBJ2-5; DNA: TGTGCCATCAGTGAGTCGACTCGGAGAGACGTCTTGGGGACCCAGTACTTC; CDR3: CAISESTRRDVLGTQYF